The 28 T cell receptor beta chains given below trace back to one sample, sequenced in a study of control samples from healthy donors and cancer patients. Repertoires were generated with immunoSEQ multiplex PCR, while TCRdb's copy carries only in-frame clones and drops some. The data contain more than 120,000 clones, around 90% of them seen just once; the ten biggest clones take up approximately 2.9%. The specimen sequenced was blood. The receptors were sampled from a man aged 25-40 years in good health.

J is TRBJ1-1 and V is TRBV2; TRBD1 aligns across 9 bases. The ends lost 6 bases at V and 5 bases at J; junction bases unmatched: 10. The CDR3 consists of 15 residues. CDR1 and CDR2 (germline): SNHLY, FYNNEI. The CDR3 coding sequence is TGTGCCAGCAGCCGCGGGACAGGGCGTAGGACTGAAGCTTTCTTT. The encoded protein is CASSRGTGRRTEAFF.

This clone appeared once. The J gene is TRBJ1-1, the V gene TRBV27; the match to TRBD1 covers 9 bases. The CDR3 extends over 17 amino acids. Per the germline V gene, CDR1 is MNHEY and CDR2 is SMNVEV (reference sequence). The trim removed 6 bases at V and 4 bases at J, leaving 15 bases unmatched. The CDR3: CASSLLPGQGVSTEAFF. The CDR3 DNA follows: TGTGCCAGCAGCCTACTCCCGGGACAGGGTGTCTCCACTGAAGCTTTCTTT.

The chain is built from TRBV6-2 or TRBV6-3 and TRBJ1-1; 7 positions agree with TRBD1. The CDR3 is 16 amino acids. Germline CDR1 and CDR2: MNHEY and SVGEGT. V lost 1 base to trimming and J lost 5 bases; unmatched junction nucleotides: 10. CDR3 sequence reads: CASSYFEGAPGTEAFF. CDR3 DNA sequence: TGTGCCAGCAGTTACTTTGAGGGGGCGCCGGGAACTGAAGCTTTCTTT.

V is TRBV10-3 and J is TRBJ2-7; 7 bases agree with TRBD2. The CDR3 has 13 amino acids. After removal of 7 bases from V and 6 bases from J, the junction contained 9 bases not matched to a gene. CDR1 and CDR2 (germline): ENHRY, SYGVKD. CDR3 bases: TGTGCCATCAACGGGTTAGCGGGCTTCGAGCAGTACTTC. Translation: CAINGLAGFEQYF.

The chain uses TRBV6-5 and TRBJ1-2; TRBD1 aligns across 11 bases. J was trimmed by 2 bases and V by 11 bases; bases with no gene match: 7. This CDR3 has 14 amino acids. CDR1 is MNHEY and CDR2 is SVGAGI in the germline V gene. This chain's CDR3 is CAGSGQGANYGYTF. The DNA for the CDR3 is TGTGCCGGGTCTGGACAGGGGGCGAACTATGGCTACACCTTC.

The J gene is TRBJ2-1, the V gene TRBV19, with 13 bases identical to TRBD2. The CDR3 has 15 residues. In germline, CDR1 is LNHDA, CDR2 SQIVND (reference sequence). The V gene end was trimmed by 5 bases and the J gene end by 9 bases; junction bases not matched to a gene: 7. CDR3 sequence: CASSPTSGGAVEQFF. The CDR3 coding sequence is TGTGCCAGTAGTCCCACTAGCGGGGGGGCCGTTGAGCAGTTCTTC.

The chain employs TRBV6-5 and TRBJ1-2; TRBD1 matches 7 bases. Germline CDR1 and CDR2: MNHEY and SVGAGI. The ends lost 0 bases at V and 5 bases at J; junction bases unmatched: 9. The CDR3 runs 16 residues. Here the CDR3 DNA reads TGTGCCAGCAGTTACTCTACATCGGGCAGGGGGTATGGCTACACCTTC. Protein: CASSYSTSGRGYGYTF.

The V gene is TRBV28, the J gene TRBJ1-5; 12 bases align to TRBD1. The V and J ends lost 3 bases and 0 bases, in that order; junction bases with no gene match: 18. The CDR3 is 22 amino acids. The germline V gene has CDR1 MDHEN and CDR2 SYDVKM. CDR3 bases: TGTGCCAGCAGTTTTCTCCGGGACAGGGGGCATTCTCCCTTTTATAGCAATCAGCCCCAGCATTTT. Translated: CASSFLRDRGHSPFYSNQPQHF.

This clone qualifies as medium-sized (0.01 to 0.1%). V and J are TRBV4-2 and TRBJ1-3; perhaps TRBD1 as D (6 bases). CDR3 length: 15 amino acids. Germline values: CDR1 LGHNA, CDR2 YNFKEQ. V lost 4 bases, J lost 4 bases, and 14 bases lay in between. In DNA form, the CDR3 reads TGTGCCAGCAGCCGAATACAGGGACCCGGAAACACCATATATTTT. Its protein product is CASSRIQGPGNTIYF.

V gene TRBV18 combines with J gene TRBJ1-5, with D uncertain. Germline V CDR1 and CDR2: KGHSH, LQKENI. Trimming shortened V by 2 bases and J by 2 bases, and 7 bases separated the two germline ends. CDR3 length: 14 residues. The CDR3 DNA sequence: TGTGCCAGCTCACCAATAAGGGGCAATCAGCCCCAGCATTTT. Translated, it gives CASSPIRGNQPQHF.

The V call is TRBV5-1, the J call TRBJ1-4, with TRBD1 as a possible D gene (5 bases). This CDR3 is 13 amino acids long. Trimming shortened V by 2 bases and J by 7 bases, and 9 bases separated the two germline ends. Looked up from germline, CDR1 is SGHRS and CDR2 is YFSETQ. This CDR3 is CASSLGQPEKLFF. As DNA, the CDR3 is TGCGCCAGCAGCTTAGGACAACCTGAAAAACTGTTTTTT.

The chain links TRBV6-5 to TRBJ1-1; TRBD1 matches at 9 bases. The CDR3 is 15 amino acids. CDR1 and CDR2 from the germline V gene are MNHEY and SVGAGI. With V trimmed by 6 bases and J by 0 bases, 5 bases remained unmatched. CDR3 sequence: CASSAGTGLNTEAFF. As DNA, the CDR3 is TGTGCCAGCAGCGCCGGGACAGGGTTGAACACTGAAGCTTTCTTT.

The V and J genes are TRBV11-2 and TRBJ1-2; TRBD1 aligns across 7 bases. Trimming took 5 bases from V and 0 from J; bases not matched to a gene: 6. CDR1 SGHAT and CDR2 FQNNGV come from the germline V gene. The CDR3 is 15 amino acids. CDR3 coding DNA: TGTGCCAGCAGCACAAGACAGGGAGCTAACTATGGCTACACCTTC. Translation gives CASSTRQGANYGYTF.

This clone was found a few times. The CDR3 DNA is TGTGCCAGCAGCGGCAGGGACGACGAGCAGTACTTC. It yields the protein CASSGRDDEQYF. The chain combines TRBV7-9 with TRBJ2-7, with D perhaps given as TRBD1 or TRBD2 (5 bases each). V dropped 5 bases and J dropped 5 bases, with 10 bases sitting between them. The CDR3 totals 12 residues. Germline V lookup: CDR1 SEHNR, CDR2 FQNEAQ (reference sequence).

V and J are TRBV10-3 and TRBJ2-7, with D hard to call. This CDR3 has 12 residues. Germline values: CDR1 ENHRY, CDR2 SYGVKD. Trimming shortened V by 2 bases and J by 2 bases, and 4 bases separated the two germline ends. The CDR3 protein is CAISEAAYEQYF. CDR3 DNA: TGTGCCATCAGTGAGGCAGCCTACGAGCAGTACTTC.

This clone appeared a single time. CDR3 in amino acids: CAISEWGLDTEAFF. The CDR3 nucleotides read TGTGCCATCAGTGAATGGGGGTTAGACACTGAAGCTTTCTTT. This chain connects TRBV10-3 to TRBJ1-1; perhaps TRBD1 as D (5 bases). V lost 3 bases, J lost 3 bases, and 11 bases lay in between. Germline values: CDR1 ENHRY, CDR2 SYGVKD. The CDR3 runs 14 residues.

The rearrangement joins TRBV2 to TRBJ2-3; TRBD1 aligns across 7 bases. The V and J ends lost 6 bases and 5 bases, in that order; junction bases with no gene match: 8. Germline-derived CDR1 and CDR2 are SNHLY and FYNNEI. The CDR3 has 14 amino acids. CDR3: CASRSDRKKDTQYF. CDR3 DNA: TGTGCCAGCAGATCGGACAGGAAAAAAGATACGCAGTATTTT.

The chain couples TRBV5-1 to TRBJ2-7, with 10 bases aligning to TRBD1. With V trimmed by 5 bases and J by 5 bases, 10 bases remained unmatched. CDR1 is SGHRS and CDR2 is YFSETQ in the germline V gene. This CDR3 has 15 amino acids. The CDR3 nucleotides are TGCGCCAGCAGTCCCGCCGGGACAGGGGCCCACGAGCAGTACTTC. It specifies CASSPAGTGAHEQYF.

As DNA, the CDR3 is TGTGCCAGCAGCTCCACAGGGGGCAGGCAGCCCCAGCATTTT. The encoded protein is CASSSTGGRQPQHF. The chain employs TRBV11-2 and TRBJ1-5, with 9 positions matching TRBD1. Germline V gives CDR1 SGHAT, CDR2 FQNNGV. Germline trimming cut 4 bases from V and 7 bases from J; bases unmatched to any gene: 5. The CDR3 sequence is 14 residues long.

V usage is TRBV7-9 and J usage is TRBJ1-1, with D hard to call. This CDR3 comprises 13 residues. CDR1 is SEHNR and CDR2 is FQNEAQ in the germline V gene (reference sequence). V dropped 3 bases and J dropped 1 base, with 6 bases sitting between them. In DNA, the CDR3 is TGTGCCAGCAGCTTCGGGGAGAACACTGAAGCTTTCTTT. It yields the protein CASSFGENTEAFF.

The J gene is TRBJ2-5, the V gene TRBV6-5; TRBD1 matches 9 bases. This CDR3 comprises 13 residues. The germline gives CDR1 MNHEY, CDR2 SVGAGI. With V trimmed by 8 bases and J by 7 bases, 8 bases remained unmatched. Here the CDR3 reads CASETGGRGTQYF. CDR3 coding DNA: TGTGCCAGCGAAACAGGGGGCCGGGGGACCCAGTACTTC.

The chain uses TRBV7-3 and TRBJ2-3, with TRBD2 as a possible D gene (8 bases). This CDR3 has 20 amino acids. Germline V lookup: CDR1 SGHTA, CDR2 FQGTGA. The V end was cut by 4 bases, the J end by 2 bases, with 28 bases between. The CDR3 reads CASSSGAGQRAGAPTDTQYF. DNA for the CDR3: TGTGCCAGCAGCTCAGGGGCGGGACAGAGAGCGGGGGCGCCCACAGATACGCAGTATTTT. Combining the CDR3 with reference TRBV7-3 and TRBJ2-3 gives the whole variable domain GAGVSQTPSNKVTEKGKYVELRCDPISGHTALYWYRQSLGQGPEFLIYFQGTGAADDSGLPNDRFFAVRPEGSVSTLKIQRTERGDSAVYLCASSSGAGQRAGAPTDTQYFGPGTRLTVL.

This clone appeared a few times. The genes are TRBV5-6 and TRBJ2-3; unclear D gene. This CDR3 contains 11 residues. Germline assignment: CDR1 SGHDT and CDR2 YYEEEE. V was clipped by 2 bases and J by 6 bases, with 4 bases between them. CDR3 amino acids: CASSFLDTQYF. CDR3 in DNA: TGTGCCAGCAGCTTCTTGGATACGCAGTATTTT.

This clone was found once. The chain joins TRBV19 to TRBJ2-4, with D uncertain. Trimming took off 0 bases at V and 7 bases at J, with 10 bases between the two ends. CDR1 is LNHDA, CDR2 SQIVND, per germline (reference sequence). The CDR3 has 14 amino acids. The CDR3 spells CASSIEGSGNIQYF. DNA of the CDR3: TGTGCCAGTAGTATAGAAGGCAGTGGGAACATTCAGTACTTC. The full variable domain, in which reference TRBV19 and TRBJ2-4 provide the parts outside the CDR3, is DGGITQSPKYLFRKEGQNVTLSCEQNLNHDAMYWYRQDPGQGLRLIYYSQIVNDFQKGDIAEGYSVSREKKESFPLTVTSAQKNPTAFYLCASSIEGSGNIQYFGAGTRLSVL.

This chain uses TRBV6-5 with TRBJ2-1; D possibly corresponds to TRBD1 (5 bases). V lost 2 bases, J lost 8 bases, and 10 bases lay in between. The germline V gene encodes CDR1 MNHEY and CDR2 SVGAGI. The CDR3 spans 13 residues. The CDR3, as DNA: TGTGCCAGCAGTTACGGGGCACGCGATGAGCAGTTCTTC. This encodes CASSYGARDEQFF.

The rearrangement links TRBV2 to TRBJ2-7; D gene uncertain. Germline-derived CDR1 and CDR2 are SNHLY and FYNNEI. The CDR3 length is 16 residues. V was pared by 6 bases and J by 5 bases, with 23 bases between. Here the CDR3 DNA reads TGTGCCAGCAGAGTCGGCGGTGCCAGCCTTAAAGACGAGCAGTACTTC. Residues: CASRVGGASLKDEQYF. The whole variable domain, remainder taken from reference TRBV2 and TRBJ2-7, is EPEVTQTPSHQVTQMGQEVILRCVPISNHLYFYWYRQILGQKVEFLVSFYNNEISEKSEIFDDQFSVERPDGSNFTLKIRSTKLEDSAMYFCASRVGGASLKDEQYFGPGTRLTVT.

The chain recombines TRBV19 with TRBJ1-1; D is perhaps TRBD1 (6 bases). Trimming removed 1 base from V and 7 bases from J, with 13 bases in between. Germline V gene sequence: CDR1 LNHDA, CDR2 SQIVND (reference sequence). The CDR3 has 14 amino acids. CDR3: CASSIGQAGGEAFF. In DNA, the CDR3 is TGTGCCAGTAGTATAGGACAGGCCGGGGGTGAAGCTTTCTTT.

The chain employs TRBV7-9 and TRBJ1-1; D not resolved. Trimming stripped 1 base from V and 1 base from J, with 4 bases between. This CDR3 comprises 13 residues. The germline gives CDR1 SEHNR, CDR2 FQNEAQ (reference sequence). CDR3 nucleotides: TGTGCCAGCAGCTTAGACAGGAACACTGAAGCTTTCTTT. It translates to CASSLDRNTEAFF.